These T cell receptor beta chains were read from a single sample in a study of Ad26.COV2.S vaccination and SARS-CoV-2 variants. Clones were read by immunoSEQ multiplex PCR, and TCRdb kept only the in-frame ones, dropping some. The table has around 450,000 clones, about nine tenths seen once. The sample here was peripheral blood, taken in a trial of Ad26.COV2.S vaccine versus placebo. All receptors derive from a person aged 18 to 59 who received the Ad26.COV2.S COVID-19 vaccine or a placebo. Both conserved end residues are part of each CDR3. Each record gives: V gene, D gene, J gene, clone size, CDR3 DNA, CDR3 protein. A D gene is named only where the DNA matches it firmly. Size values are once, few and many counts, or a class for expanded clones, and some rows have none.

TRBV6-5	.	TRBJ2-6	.	TGTGCCAGCCTATCAGGGGCTGGGGCCAACGTCCTGACTTTC	CASLSGAGANVLTF
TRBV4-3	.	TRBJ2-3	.	TGCGCCAGCAGCGAAACGATTTTAGCGTATGGTACAGATACGCAGTATTTT	CASSETILAYGTDTQYF
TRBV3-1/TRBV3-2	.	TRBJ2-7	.	TGTGCCAGCAGCCAAGACCCGGGTACCTCCGAGCAGTACTTC	CASSQDPGTSEQYF
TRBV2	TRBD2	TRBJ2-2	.	TGTGCCAGCAGTGAAATTGCGGGAGTGGTCGGGGAGCTGTTTTTT	CASSEIAGVVGELFF
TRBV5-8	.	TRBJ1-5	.	TGTGCCAGCAGCTTAGACAGTCAGCCCCAGCATTTT	CASSLDSQPQHF
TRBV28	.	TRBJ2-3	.	TGTGCCAGCAGTTCGACTGGGACTAGCACAGATACGCAGTATTTT	CASSSTGTSTDTQYF
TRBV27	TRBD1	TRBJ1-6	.	TGTGCCAGCAGTTTATTCGGGGGACAGGCAAATTCACCCCTCCACTTT	CASSLFGGQANSPLHF
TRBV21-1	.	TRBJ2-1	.	TGTGCCAGCAGCAAACAGGAGCAGGGGGTAATGTCCTACAATGAGCAGTTCTTC	CASSKQEQGVMSYNEQFF
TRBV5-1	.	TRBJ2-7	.	TGCGCCAGCAGCTTGGTTGGGCAGACCTACGAGCAGTACTTC	CASSLVGQTYEQYF
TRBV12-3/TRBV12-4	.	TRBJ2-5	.	TGTGCCAGCAGTTTCACAGGACAAGAGACCCAGTACTTC	CASSFTGQETQYF
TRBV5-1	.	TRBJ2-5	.	TGCGCCAGCCGTTGGTCTCAAGAGACCCAGTACTTC	CASRWSQETQYF
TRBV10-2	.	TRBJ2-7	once	TGCGCCAGCAGAAGGGACACGGGTGGGACCTACGAGCAGTACTTC	CASRRDTGGTYEQYF
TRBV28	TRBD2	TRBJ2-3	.	TGTGCCAGCAGTTCTGCGGGAGTAGGAGATACGCAGTATTTT	CASSSAGVGDTQYF
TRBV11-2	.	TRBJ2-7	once	TGTGCCAGCAGCTTAGGGCAGGGTTATACCTACGAGCAGTACTTC	CASSLGQGYTYEQYF
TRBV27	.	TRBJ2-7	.	TGTGCCAGCAGTTCACACCGGGGGCAGTACTTC	CASSSHRGQYF
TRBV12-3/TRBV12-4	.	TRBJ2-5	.	TGTGCCAGCAGTTTCCCAGGGGGGTCCCAGTACTTC	CASSFPGGSQYF
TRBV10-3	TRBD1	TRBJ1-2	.	TGTGCCATCAAAGACCGGGACAGCCATGGCTACACCTTC	CAIKDRDSHGYTF
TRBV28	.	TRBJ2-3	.	TGTGCCAGCAGCTTACTCACAGATACGCAGTATTTT	CASSLLTDTQYF
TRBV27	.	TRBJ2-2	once	TGTGCCAGCAGGTGGAGGATTGCCGGGGGGGAGCTGTTTTTT	CASRWRIAGGELFF
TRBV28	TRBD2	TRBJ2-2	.	TGTGCCAGCAGTCACCGGGACTATTCCACCGGGGAGCTGTTTTTT	CASSHRDYSTGELFF
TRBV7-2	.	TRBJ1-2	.	TGTGCCAGCAGCCCTCAGGGGTACTATGGCTACACCTTC	CASSPQGYYGYTF
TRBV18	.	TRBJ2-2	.	TGTGCCAGCTCACCACTATCGGAGGGGTCGAACACCGGGGAGCTGTTTTTT	CASSPLSEGSNTGELFF
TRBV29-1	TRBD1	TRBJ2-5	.	TGCAGCGTTGAATACAGGGGTAGGGAGACCCAGTACTTC	CSVEYRGRETQYF
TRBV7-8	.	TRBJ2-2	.	TGTGCCAGCAGCTTAGTGCAGAACACCGGGGAGCTGTTTTTT	CASSLVQNTGELFF
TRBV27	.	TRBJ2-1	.	TGTGCCAGCTCCCCAGGGGTCAACAATGAGCAGTTCTTC	CASSPGVNNEQFF
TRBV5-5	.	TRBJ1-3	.	TGTGCCAGCAGCCGGGGACCTATCCCTCCTATCTCTGGAAACACCATATATTTT	CASSRGPIPPISGNTIYF
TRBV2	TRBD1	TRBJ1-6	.	TGTGCCAGCAGAAACAGGGGATATAATTCACCCCTCCACTTT	CASRNRGYNSPLHF